This T cell receptor (beta chain) was identified in a study of cytomegalovirus exposure and HLA in healthy donors. The primer mix had 60 Vbeta and 13 Jbeta primers. The protocol was immunoSEQ multiplex PCR, while the TCRdb copy is restricted to in-frame clones and leaves out a portion. The listing contains 30,000 to 35,000 clones. Germline V gene lookup returns CDR1 SGHAT and CDR2 FQNNGV. This CDR3 is built from 14 residues. Trimming took off 2 bases at V and 6 bases at J, with 14 bases between the two ends. The source is a man aged 35 to 55 in good health and CMV-seronegative. The V and J genes are TRBV11-2 and TRBJ2-7, with D tentatively TRBD2 (7 bases). Sequencing used PBMCs. CDR3 protein: CASSLSDGGLEQYF. DNA for the CDR3: TGTGCCAGCAGCTTAAGCGACGGGGGGCTCGAGCAGTACTTC.